These 21 T cell receptor beta chains came from one sample sequenced in a study of cytomegalovirus exposure and HLA in healthy donors. Amplification used 60 Vbeta primers and 13 Jbeta primers. Produced via immunoSEQ multiplex PCR; TCRdb's table is partial and in-frame only. The repertoire consists of approximately 130,000 clones, with approximately 80% occurring once and the leading ten covering around 1.5%. The sequencing sample was made of PBMCs. The receptor source for this set is a woman under 30 in good health and CMV-seronegative.

The chain uses TRBV21-1 and TRBJ2-2; the listed D gene, TRBD1, was not tested against the DNA. TRBV21-1 is an annotated pseudogene. CDR3 length: 14 residues. This chain's CDR3 is CASKPRGRTGELFF. The CDR3 DNA reads TGTGCCAGTAAGCCCAGGGGGCGAACCGGGGAGCTGTTTTTT.

This clone was observed a handful of times. The chain has TRBV9 and TRBJ1-4, with 7 nucleotides matching TRBD1. This CDR3 has 16 amino acids. The germline CDR1 and CDR2 sequences are SGDLS and YYNGEE. Trimming took 3 bases from V and 7 from J; bases not matched to a gene: 12. CDR3 DNA sequence: TGTGCCAGCAGCGGACCGACTTACAGGGGAGGTGAAAAACTGTTTTTT. Its translation is CASSGPTYRGGEKLFF.

This clone has just a few counts. The rearrangement links TRBV7-2 to TRBJ1-1, with D perhaps TRBD1 (5 bases). Per the germline V gene, CDR1 is SGHTA and CDR2 is FQGNSA. V lost 1 base, J lost 0 bases, and 21 bases lay in between. CDR3 size: 19 residues. CDR3 sequence (DNA): TGTGCCAGCAGCTTAGAGTTCAGGGCGCACCGGTTCATGAACACTGAAGCTTTCTTT. It specifies CASSLEFRAHRFMNTEAFF. Full variable domain (rest looked up from reference TRBV7-2 and TRBJ1-1): GAGVSQSPSNKVTEKGKDVELRCDPISGHTALYWYRQSLGQGLEFLIYFQGNSAPDKSGLPSDRFSAERTGGSVSTLTIQRTQQEDSAVYLCASSLEFRAHRFMNTEAFFGQGTRLTVV.

This chain joins TRBV11-2 and TRBJ2-5; D is uncertain. The length of the CDR3 is 12 residues. Germline-derived CDR1 and CDR2 are SGHAT and FQNNGV. V lost 8 bases and J 5 bases, leaving 12 bases between the germline ends. The CDR3 region is CASGRPLETQYF. The CDR3 region has the DNA TGTGCCAGCGGCCGTCCCCTCGAGACCCAGTACTTC.

This clone was seen a single time. The chain uses TRBV2 and TRBJ1-2; maybe TRBD1 (5 bases). Germline lookup yields CDR1 SNHLY and CDR2 FYNNEI. This CDR3 spans 13 amino acids. V dropped 8 bases and J dropped 7 bases, with 17 bases sitting between them. DNA for the CDR3: TGTGCCAGCCAGTGGGAGGGGCAGCTTGGCTACACCTTC. This gives the protein CASQWEGQLGYTF.

V is TRBV28 and J is TRBJ1-4, with D perhaps matching TRBD1 (5 bases). The ends were cut back, 4 bases at V and 1 base at J, with 7 bases in the middle. Per the germline V gene, CDR1 is MDHEN and CDR2 is SYDVKM. This CDR3 comprises 14 residues. The CDR3 DNA reads as TGTGCCAGCAGTTGGGGGGGAACTAATGAAAAACTGTTTTTT. Translation: CASSWGGTNEKLFF.

J is TRBJ2-7 and V is TRBV5-1; TRBD1 agrees at 11 bases. The V gene's germline CDR1 is SGHRS and CDR2 YFSETQ. V gave up 4 bases and J gave up 2 bases; unmatched junction bases: 8. The length of the CDR3 is 16 residues. CDR3 in amino acids: CASSAGTGGIAYEQYF. DNA of the CDR3: TGCGCCAGCAGCGCGGGGACAGGGGGTATAGCCTACGAGCAGTACTTC.

This chain connects TRBV7-2 to TRBJ2-1, with TRBD2 matching 12 bases. Germline loops: CDR1 SGHTA, CDR2 FQGNSA. J gave up 14 bases and V 7 bases, and 12 bases lay outside the gene matches. This CDR3 region has 14 residues. Written as DNA, the CDR3 is TGTGCCAGCAACCTAGCGGGGGGGGCCCCCTCAAAGTTCTTC. Residues: CASNLAGGAPSKFF.

The chain couples TRBV7-2 to TRBJ2-7; D possibly corresponds to TRBD2 (5 bases). Germline CDR1 is SGHTA and CDR2 is FQGNSA. Deletions cut 2 bases from V and 2 bases from J, with 16 bases between. CDR3 length equals 16 residues. CDR3 amino acids: CASSLSAERTPYEQYF. The CDR3 DNA follows: TGTGCCAGCAGCTTAAGCGCGGAGCGGACCCCCTACGAGCAGTACTTC.

On this clone: This CDR3 is also generated by other DNA sequences in the sample. The chain joins TRBV5-1 to TRBJ2-7, with 7 positions matching TRBD1. The CDR3 totals 14 residues. Germline CDR1 SGHRS, CDR2 YFSETQ. J lost 2 bases, V lost 3 bases, and 5 bases had no gene match. CDR3 sequence reads: CASSSGTAAYEQYF. Here the CDR3 DNA reads TGCGCCAGCAGCTCCGGGACAGCAGCCTACGAGCAGTACTTC. The full variable domain, its missing parts supplied by reference TRBV5-1 and TRBJ2-7, is KAGVTQTPRYLIKTRGQQVTLSCSPISGHRSVSWYQQTPGQGLQFLFEYFSETQRNKGNFPGRFSGRQFSNSRSEMNVSTLELGDSALYLCASSSGTAAYEQYFGPGTRLTVT.

The gene calls are TRBV5-1 and TRBJ1-1; 7 nucleotides line up with TRBD1. Germline V gene data show CDR1 as SGHRS and CDR2 as YFSETQ. Losses at the gene ends were 3 bases for V and 4 bases for J; bases not matched to a gene: 6. The CDR3 is 14 residues long. CDR3 in DNA: TGCGCCAGCAGCTCTGACAGGGTGACCACTGAAGCTTTCTTT. This gives the protein CASSSDRVTTEAFF.

The chain links TRBV6-4 to TRBJ1-1, with D uncertain. The CDR3 spans 15 residues. Trimming took 0 bases from V and 1 from J, leaving 9 bases between them. Per the germline V gene, CDR1 is MRHNA and CDR2 is SNTAGT. The CDR3 spells CASSDSGSGNTEAFF. In nucleotides, the CDR3 is TGTGCCAGCAGTGACTCAGGGAGTGGGAACACTGAAGCTTTCTTT.

The J gene is TRBJ2-1, the V gene TRBV19, with 12 bases lining up with TRBD2. V lost 6 bases and J lost 5; bases outside the gene matches: 5. CDR1 is LNHDA, CDR2 SQIVND, per germline (reference sequence). CDR3 length: 15 amino acids. This chain's CDR3 is CASSLAGGRDNEQFF. The CDR3 DNA sequence: TGTGCCAGTAGCCTAGCGGGAGGGCGAGACAATGAGCAGTTCTTC.

The chain has TRBV19 and TRBJ1-1; unclear D gene. Per germline, CDR1 LNHDA and CDR2 SQIVND (reference sequence). V gave up 3 bases and J gave up 0 bases, with 8 bases separating them. This CDR3 contains 14 residues. The CDR3 coding sequence is TGTGCCAGTAGTATTGCCAGGCTGAACACTGAAGCTTTCTTT. Its protein product is CASSIARLNTEAFF.

The CDR3 DNA reads TGCGCCAGCAGCCAAGATCAGATCAGGGGGTCCTACAATGAGCAGTTCTTC. It is translated as CASSQDQIRGSYNEQFF. The gene calls are TRBV4-1 and TRBJ2-1, with 7 bases identical to TRBD1. The CDR3 loop spans 17 amino acids. Germline loops: CDR1 MGHRA, CDR2 YSYEKL. J was trimmed by 1 base and V by 0 bases; bases with no gene match: 6.

This chain connects TRBV7-6 to TRBJ1-3; D unclear. The CDR3 extends over 16 amino acids. Trimming stripped 1 base from V and 2 bases from J, with 12 bases between. The germline V gene encodes CDR1 SGHVS and CDR2 FNYEAQ. The CDR3 bases are TGTGCCAGCAGCTTAGAAACCGGAGAAACTGGAAACACCATATATTTT. Translation gives CASSLETGETGNTIYF.

The chain combines TRBV27 with TRBJ1-1; no reliable D call. Germline CDR1 MNHEY, CDR2 SMNVEV (reference sequence). The CDR3 runs to 14 residues. V lost 3 bases to trimming and J lost 1 base, with 9 bases between them. The DNA of the CDR3 is TGTGCCAGCAGTTTCGGACTTTCGAACACTGAAGCTTTCTTT. The encoded protein is CASSFGLSNTEAFF.

Details on this clone: The junction departs from germline at one end; a sequencing error may be responsible. The same CDR3 also results from other DNA sequences found in this sample. The chain employs TRBV7-6 and TRBJ2-2; 10 nucleotides agree with TRBD1. Germline CDR1 and CDR2: SGHVS and FNYEAQ. This CDR3 is 18 amino acids long. For the CDR3, the DNA is TGTGCTAGCAGCCCTCAAGAGGGGGGACAGGGGTTTGCCGGGGAGCTGTTTTTT. Translated: CASSPQEGGQGFAGELFF.

The chain uses TRBV4-1 and TRBJ1-2; unclear D gene. Trimming pared 0 bases from V and 8 bases from J, leaving 13 bases between. Germline V CDR1 and CDR2: MGHRA, YSYEKL. The CDR3 contains 14 residues. CDR3: CASSQDRGIFGYTF. In DNA, the CDR3 is TGCGCCAGCAGCCAAGATCGAGGGATTTTCGGCTACACCTTC.

The chain employs TRBV7-2 and TRBJ1-4, with D unclear. CDR1 SGHTA and CDR2 FQGNSA come from the germline V gene. V lost 5 bases, J lost 0 bases, and 10 bases lay in between. There are 15 residues in the CDR3. As DNA, the CDR3 is TGTGCCAGCAGCCTAGTCCCCGCAACTAATGAAAAACTGTTTTTT. It encodes CASSLVPATNEKLFF.

The J gene is TRBJ2-1, the V gene TRBV2, with 11 bases that match TRBD1. The CDR3 is 15 amino acids. V dropped 6 bases and J dropped 7; count of bases not matched to a gene: 8. The germline V gene encodes CDR1 SNHLY and CDR2 FYNNEI. The CDR3 DNA follows: TGTGCCAGCAGGGGGACAGGGGGGCCGTCGAATGAGCAGTTCTTC. The encoded protein is CASRGTGGPSNEQFF.